This is a list of T cell receptor beta chains from one sample in a study of blood T cell repertoires in COVID-19. Generated by immunoSEQ multiplex PCR, the TCRdb table keeps only in-frame clones and is missing some. The table records around 69,000 clones, 75% to 90% of them present only once. Input material: peripheral blood. Every receptor here comes from a woman between 45 and 65 years old with active COVID-19. CDR3s include the opening cysteine and the closing phenylalanine or tryptophan. D genes are given only for firm matches. Clone size is given for some rows only: seen once, a few or many times, or a class if the clone is expanded.

J | D | V | size | DNA | CDR3
TRBJ2-1 | TRBD2 | TRBV29-1 | - | TGCAGCGTTGCTTTACGACTAGCGGGAGGGCTAGGCTACAATGAGCAGTTCTTC | CSVALRLAGGLGYNEQFF
TRBJ1-1 | - | TRBV30 | - | TGTGCCTGGAGTGTTGGGGCGAACGCTGAAGCTTTCTTT | CAWSVGANAEAFF
TRBJ1-2 | - | TRBV6-5 | - | TGTGCCAGCAGGGCGGGACTCACTAATCCCTATGGCTACACCTTC | CASRAGLTNPYGYTF
TRBJ2-7 | - | TRBV6-4 | - | TGTGCCAGCAGTAAAGAGGCTGCCTACGAGCAGTACTTC | CASSKEAAYEQYF
TRBJ2-2 | TRBD1 | TRBV18 | - | TGTGCCAGCTCAGAACAACAGGGGGCGCGGACCGGGGAGCTGTTTTTT | CASSEQQGARTGELFF
TRBJ2-7 | - | TRBV6-6 | - | TGTGCCAGCAGTTACTCGAGGGTTTACGAGCAGTACTTC | CASSYSRVYEQYF
TRBJ2-2 | TRBD2 | TRBV9 | - | TGTGCCAGCAGCGGAGCCCGGTCGGGGGGCACCGGGGAGCTGTTTTTT | CASSGARSGGTGELFF
TRBJ1-3 | - | TRBV5-6 | once | TGTGCCAGCAGCTTGCCGGGGTACTCTGGAAACACCATATATTTT | CASSLPGYSGNTIYF
TRBJ1-2 | - | TRBV19 | - | TGTGCCAGTAGTCCTTCACCCAAGAGCGGCTACACCTTC | CASSPSPKSGYTF
TRBJ2-3 | TRBD2 | TRBV15 | - | TGTGCCACCAGCACGGGGGGTTTTTGGGCAGATACGCAGTATTTT | CATSTGGFWADTQYF
TRBJ2-3 | TRBD1 | TRBV5-1 | - | TGCGCCAGCAGCTTGAAGGGACAGGGCACAGATACGCAGTATTTT | CASSLKGQGTDTQYF
TRBJ1-2 | - | TRBV5-8 | - | TGTGCCAGCAGCTTTACAGCTAACTATGGCTACACCTTC | CASSFTANYGYTF
TRBJ2-5 | - | TRBV28 | - | TGTGCCAGCAGTTCTCCGGGACTGGGTCAAGAGACCCAGTACTTC | CASSSPGLGQETQYF
TRBJ2-1 | TRBD2 | TRBV15 | - | TGTGCCACCAGCAGAGGACTAGCGGGAACGTACAATGAGCAGTTCTTC | CATSRGLAGTYNEQFF
TRBJ1-2 | - | TRBV7-8 | - | TGTGCCAGCAGCCCTTCTGGCTCGGGTGGTGGCTACACCTTC | CASSPSGSGGGYTF
TRBJ1-2 | TRBD1 | TRBV19 | - | TGTGCCAGTAGTAGGGACAGGTCTAACTATGGCTACACCTTC | CASSRDRSNYGYTF
TRBJ2-2 | TRBD2 | TRBV19 | - | TGTGCCAGTAGTCATGGACTAGCGGGACCGCACGGGGAGCTGTTTTTT | CASSHGLAGPHGELFF
TRBJ2-1 | TRBD2 | TRBV28 | - | TGTGCCAGCAGGACTAGCGGGAGCTACAATGAGCAGTTCTTC | CASRTSGSYNEQFF
TRBJ2-7 | TRBD1 | TRBV28 | - | TGTGCCAGCAGTCCGGACAGGGGCGGGGTGCAGTACTTC | CASSPDRGGVQYF
TRBJ1-3 | TRBD1 | TRBV11-3 | - | TGTGCCAGCAGCTTAGAGGAAGTGGGGGGACAGGTTGGAAACACCATATATTTT | CASSLEEVGGQVGNTIYF
TRBJ2-2 | TRBD2 | TRBV3-1/TRBV3-2 | - | TGTGCCAGCAGCCAGGGGCCATCGTGGACTAGCGGAACACTTCACAAGAACACCGGGGAGCTGTTTTTT | CASSQGPSWTSGTLHKNTGELFF
TRBJ1-1 | TRBD1 | TRBV19 | few | TGTGCCAGTAGTGAAACAGGGGGTGCGAACACTGAAGCTTTCTTT | CASSETGGANTEAFF
TRBJ1-3 | - | TRBV19 | - | TGTGCCAGTAGTAGCCAGGGGTCTACTGGAAACACCATATATTTT | CASSSQGSTGNTIYF
TRBJ2-1 | TRBD2 | TRBV7-9 | - | TGTGCCAGCATTGGGAGCGGGAGCTCCTACAATGAGCAGTTCTTC | CASIGSGSSYNEQFF
TRBJ2-1 | TRBD1 | TRBV11-3 | - | TGTGCCAGCAGCTTGACAGGGCCAACTAGAGATGAGCAGTTCTTC | CASSLTGPTRDEQFF
TRBJ2-2 | - | TRBV3-1/TRBV3-2 | - | TGTGCCAGCAGCCCCACCGGGGGAGTCCACTCGGGGGAGCTGTTTTTT | CASSPTGGVHSGELFF
TRBJ1-2 | - | TRBV9 | few | TGTGCCAGCAGCGTAGAGGGGGACCGCGGCTATGGCTACACCTTC | CASSVEGDRGYGYTF
TRBJ2-1 | - | TRBV19 | - | TGTGCCAGTAGTAAAGAACATTTGGCATTCAATGAGCAGTTCTTC | CASSKEHLAFNEQFF
TRBJ1-5 | - | TRBV6-2/TRBV6-3 | - | TGTGCCAGCAGTCGGGGGGCTGGCAATCAGCCCCAGCATTTT | CASSRGAGNQPQHF
TRBJ2-7 | TRBD2 | TRBV2 | - | TGTGCCAGCGGGGGGGTGATAGCGGGAGTGGTCTACGAGCAGTACTTC | CASGGVIAGVVYEQYF
TRBJ2-3 | TRBD1 | TRBV7-6 | - | TGTGCCAGCAGCCCGGGACAGGGGAGCACAGATACGCAGTATTTT | CASSPGQGSTDTQYF
TRBJ2-7 | - | TRBV4-1 | - | TGCGCCAGCAGCCAGTCCCCGACAGGAGGATACTACGAGCAGTACTTC | CASSQSPTGGYYEQYF
TRBJ2-3 | TRBD2 | TRBV12-5 | - | TGTGCTAGTGGTTTGGAGTTCCTAGCGGGAGCCACAGATACGCAGTATTTT | CASGLEFLAGATDTQYF
TRBJ2-2 | TRBD1 | TRBV10-2 | - | TGCGCCAGCAGTGGTGACAGGGGGGGCACCGGGGAGCTGTTTTTT | CASSGDRGGTGELFF
TRBJ2-5 | TRBD1 | TRBV7-8 | - | TGTGCCAGCAGGGTACAGGGGCGGGAGACCCAGTACTTC | CASRVQGRETQYF
TRBJ1-5 | TRBD1 | TRBV12-5 | - | TGTGCTAGTGGTTTGGTACGCTCCGGACAGGGGAGCAATCAGCCCCAGCATTTT | CASGLVRSGQGSNQPQHF
TRBJ2-7 | TRBD1 | TRBV27 | - | TGTGCCAGCAGTCGAGGGGACAGGGGTGGATCCGAGCAGTACTTC | CASSRGDRGGSEQYF
TRBJ1-5 | - | TRBV15 | - | TGTGCCACCAGCAGAGACGGTGGAGATAGTCAGCCCCAGCATTTT | CATSRDGGDSQPQHF
TRBJ2-3 | TRBD2 | TRBV5-1 | - | TGCGCCAGCAGCTCCCTCCCGCGGGAGTTCACAGATACGCAGTATTTT | CASSSLPREFTDTQYF
TRBJ2-1 | TRBD2 | TRBV10-3 | - | TGTGCCATCAGTGAGTGGAGCGGGAGTGGGAATGAGCAGTTCTTC | CAISEWSGSGNEQFF
TRBJ2-2 | TRBD2 | TRBV28 | - | TGTGCCAGCAGTGGGATAGCGGGCGCAAATTTGAACACCGGGGAGCTGTTTTTT | CASSGIAGANLNTGELFF
TRBJ2-1 | TRBD2 | TRBV5-1 | - | TGCGCCAGCAGCTTGGGAAGCGGGAGTTCGGGGGAGCAGTTCTTC | CASSLGSGSSGEQFF
TRBJ2-6 | - | TRBV19 | - | TGTGCCAGTAGTATAGCGAGCAGGGGCACTGGGGCCAACGTCCTGACTTTC | CASSIASRGTGANVLTF
TRBJ1-2 | TRBD1 | TRBV6-2/TRBV6-3 | - | TGTGCCAGCAGTTACCAGGACAGGGTATCCTATGGCTACACCTTC | CASSYQDRVSYGYTF
TRBJ2-7 | - | TRBV5-1 | - | TGCGCCAGCAGCCCGGACGGCGGGTCCTACGAGCAGTACTTC | CASSPDGGSYEQYF
TRBJ2-3 | TRBD2 | TRBV20-1 | - | TGCAGTGCTAGTCCTAGCGGGAGGGTATTCACAGATACGCAGTATTTT | CSASPSGRVFTDTQYF
TRBJ1-5 | TRBD1 | TRBV4-2 | once | TGTGCCAGCAGCCAAGATCCTTCACAGGGGGGATATCAGCCCCAGCATTTT | CASSQDPSQGGYQPQHF
TRBJ1-2 | TRBD1 | TRBV12-3/TRBV12-4 | - | TGTGCCAGCAGCAAAGGACAGGATGGCTACACCTTC | CASSKGQDGYTF
TRBJ2-3 | - | TRBV19 | - | TGTGCCAGTATGTTTCCGGGAGATACAGATACGCAGTATTTT | CASMFPGDTDTQYF
TRBJ1-1 | TRBD1 | TRBV28 | - | TGTGCCAGCAACCAGGGGGGAACTGAAGCTTTCTTT | CASNQGGTEAFF
TRBJ1-5 | - | TRBV7-3 | - | TGTGCCAGCAGCGATGGGGGGAATACAAATCAGCCCCAGCATTTT | CASSDGGNTNQPQHF
TRBJ2-1 | TRBD2 | TRBV29-1 | - | TGCAGCGTTACTCGTACTAGCGGTCAGGGTGAGCAGTTCTTC | CSVTRTSGQGEQFF
TRBJ2-5 | TRBD2 | TRBV5-1 | - | TGCGCCAGCAGCCAGAGTGCCTGGACTAGCGGAGGGGGGACCCAGTACTTC | CASSQSAWTSGGGTQYF